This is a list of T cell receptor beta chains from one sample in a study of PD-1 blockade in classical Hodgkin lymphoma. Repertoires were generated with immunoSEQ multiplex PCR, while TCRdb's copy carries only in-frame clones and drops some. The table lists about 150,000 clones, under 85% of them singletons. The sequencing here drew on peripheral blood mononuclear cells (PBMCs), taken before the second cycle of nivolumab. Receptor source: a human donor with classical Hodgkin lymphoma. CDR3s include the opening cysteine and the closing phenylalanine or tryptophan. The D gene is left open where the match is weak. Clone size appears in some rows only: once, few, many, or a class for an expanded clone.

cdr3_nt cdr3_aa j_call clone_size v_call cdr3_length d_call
TGTGCCAGCAGTGAACCCGAGGGCGGGGGAGAGACCCAGTACTTC CASSEPEGGGETQYF TRBJ2-5 - TRBV25-1 15 TRBD2
TGTGCCAGCAGCTTTAGCAGGGGCAGGCCCTATGGCTACACCTTC CASSFSRGRPYGYTF TRBJ1-2 - TRBV5-4 15 -
TGTGCCAGCAGCTTAGTTTTAGGGGAGCAGTACTTC CASSLVLGEQYF TRBJ2-7 - TRBV7-2 12 -
TGCGCCAGCAGCCAAGTAGACAGGGGCACTGAAGCTTTCTTT CASSQVDRGTEAFF TRBJ1-1 - TRBV4-1 14 TRBD1
TGTGCCATCAGGGGACAGGGGCCCAATCAGCCCCAGCATTTT CAIRGQGPNQPQHF TRBJ1-5 - TRBV10-3 14 TRBD1
TGTGCCAGCAGCTTATACTCCGGGCTCCTCTACGAGCAGTACTTC CASSLYSGLLYEQYF TRBJ2-7 once TRBV5-6 15 -
TGTGCCAGCAGGGTGTCCGGGGAGCTGTTTTTT CASRVSGELFF TRBJ2-2 - TRBV7-9 11 -
TGTGCCAGCAGCAGCCAGGCAGTTAGGGGGGCCAACGTCCTGACTTTC CASSSQAVRGANVLTF TRBJ2-6 few TRBV7-9 16 -
TGCGCCAGCAGTCAAGATGGAGCGGAGAAAGAGACCCAGTACTTC CASSQDGAEKETQYF TRBJ2-5 - TRBV4-3 15 -
TGTGCCACCAGCAGAGATCGGACACGGGGTCGGAGGGGGGAGCTGTTTTTT CATSRDRTRGRRGELFF TRBJ2-2 few TRBV15 17 -
TGTGCCAGCAGCTTGGGGGGACTCTCTCCAAGGAATGAGCAGTTCTTC CASSLGGLSPRNEQFF TRBJ2-1 - TRBV5-4 16 -
TGTGCCAGCAGCTTGTCAGGAAGCTCCTACAATGAGCAGTTCTTC CASSLSGSSYNEQFF TRBJ2-1 - TRBV7-3 15 -
TGTGCCAGCAGCCCAGCGGGGGGCAGAGAGGGTTCACCCCTCCACTTT CASSPAGGREGSPLHF TRBJ1-6 - TRBV7-2 16 -
TGTGCCAGCTCAACACAGGGACAGGGCTACGAGCAGTACTTC CASSTQGQGYEQYF TRBJ2-7 - TRBV18 14 TRBD1
TGTGCCAGCAGCTTACGGCCGTATGAAGCTTTCTTT CASSLRPYEAFF TRBJ1-1 - TRBV7-9 12 -
TGTGCCAGCAGTTTATTTGGCAGGGAGGGAAACATTCAGTACTTC CASSLFGREGNIQYF TRBJ2-4 - TRBV27 15 TRBD2
TGTGCCAGCAGCAGCAGGGGGATATCTGGGGCCAACGTCCTGACTTTC CASSSRGISGANVLTF TRBJ2-6 - TRBV7-6 16 TRBD1
TGTGCCAGCAGTGAAGGAGGGCAGGGAAAGGGATTC CASSEGGQGKGF TRBJ2-7 - TRBV6-1 12 -
TGTGCCAGCAGTGTCTTAGCGGGGGGGCCTAGCACAGATACGCAGTATTTT CASSVLAGGPSTDTQYF TRBJ2-3 - TRBV6-1 17 TRBD2
TGTGCCAGCAGTGAAGCGGGCGGGAGGCGAACCTACAATGAGCAGTTCTTC CASSEAGGRRTYNEQFF TRBJ2-1 - TRBV2 17 TRBD2
TGTGCCAGCTCACCACTGGGAAGGGGGCGGAATCAGCCCCAGCATTTT CASSPLGRGRNQPQHF TRBJ1-5 many TRBV18 16 TRBD1
TGTGCCAGTAGTATAATCTCGGCGGGACAGGGCCACTATGGCTACACCTTC CASSIISAGQGHYGYTF TRBJ1-2 - TRBV19 17 TRBD1
TGTGCCACCAGCAGAGATCTGATCGGTCCCTACAATGAGCAGTTCTTC CATSRDLIGPYNEQFF TRBJ2-1 once TRBV15 16 -
TGTGCCAGCAATGACAGGGAATACGAGCAGTACTTC CASNDREYEQYF TRBJ2-7 - TRBV6-6 12 TRBD1
TGTGCCAGCAGCTTAGTCGGCTTGGGGGATTCACCCCTCCACTTT CASSLVGLGDSPLHF TRBJ1-6 - TRBV7-2 15 -